This T cell receptor beta chain stems from a study of cytomegalovirus exposure and HLA in healthy donors. V lost 0 bases, J lost 5 bases, and 3 bases stayed unmatched. The CDR3 has 16 amino acids. Germline CDR1 is SGHKS and CDR2 is YYEKEE (reference sequence). This PCR relied on a set of 60 Vbeta primers and 13 Jbeta primers. TCRdb's copy holds only in-frame clones and misses some; the assay was immunoSEQ multiplex PCR. The data contain fewer than 80,000 clones, under 80% of them singletons. Sequencing input: PBMCs. The chain employs TRBV5-5 and TRBJ2-1; 12 positions agree with TRBD2. This sequence was found in a woman under 40 in good health and CMV-seronegative. The CDR3 here is CASSLEGLAGHNEQFF. For the CDR3, the DNA is TGTGCCAGCAGCTTGGAAGGACTAGCGGGACACAATGAGCAGTTCTTC.